This TCR beta chain was sequenced during a study of long-term antiretroviral therapy in people with HIV. At survey level, the immunoSEQ assay was run in its v3.0 version. The repertoire was sequenced with immunoSEQ multiplex PCR; TCRdb's copy has only in-frame clones and lacks some. The sample holds around 30,000 clones, 95% seen once. The CDR3 runs to 16 residues. CDR1 is LGHNA, CDR2 YNFKEQ, per germline. The trim removed 1 base at V and 4 bases at J, leaving 6 bases unmatched. This receptor was obtained from a man between 25 and 39 years old with HIV. The input for sequencing was unsorted PBMCs, taken 5.3 years after starting antiretroviral therapy. The chain couples TRBV4-2 to TRBJ2-1; 8 bases are shared with TRBD2. In DNA, the CDR3 is TGTGCCAGCAGCCAAGGCAAGCGGGGGAGGTACAATGAGCAGTTCTTC. Its translation is CASSQGKRGRYNEQFF.